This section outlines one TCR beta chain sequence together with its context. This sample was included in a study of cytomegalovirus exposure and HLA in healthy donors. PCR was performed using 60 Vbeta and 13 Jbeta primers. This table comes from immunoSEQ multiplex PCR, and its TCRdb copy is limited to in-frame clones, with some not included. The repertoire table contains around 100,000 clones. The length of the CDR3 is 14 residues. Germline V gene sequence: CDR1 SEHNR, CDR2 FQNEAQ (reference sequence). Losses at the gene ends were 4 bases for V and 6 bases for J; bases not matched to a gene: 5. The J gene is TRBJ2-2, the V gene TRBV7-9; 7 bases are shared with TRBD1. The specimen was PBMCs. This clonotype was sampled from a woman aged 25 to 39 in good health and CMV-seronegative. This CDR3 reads CASSSRQGSGELFF. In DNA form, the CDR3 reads TGTGCCAGCAGCTCCCGACAGGGCTCCGGGGAGCTGTTTTTT.